This T cell receptor beta chain originates from a study of T-cell memory formation after mild COVID-19 (dated by TCRdb to the early 2020s). Regarding the research as a whole: Most TCR sequence clusters were specific to one of the two donors. T-cell clones expanding and contracting after mild COVID-19 in a couple of donors were tracked by longitudinal TCRalpha and TCRbeta repertoire sequencing. Two young, previously healthy adult volunteers made up the cohort, one male and one female.

The CDR3 runs 13 residues from the cysteine to the phenylalanine. The CDR3 DNA has 39 bases and is translated from base 1. V ends up 8 bases short and J 10 bases short, with an unmatched junction base count of 7. PBMCs were isolated by Ficoll-Paque density gradient centrifugation. What the authors observed across the whole study: Balanced CD4/CD8 phenotypes were observed for clones contracting from day 15 to 85, whereas a bias towards CD4+ was observed for a second wave of clones expanding from day 15 to 37. Contracting CD4+ clones turned up mainly in the CM and EM memory subsets, whereas EMRA was where CD8+ clones were enriched. Some responding clones were detected in pre-infection memory, suggesting pre-existing cross-reactive memory T cells joined the SARS-CoV-2 response. SARS-CoV-2 specificity was not confirmed for the second-wave clones peaking on day 37. Only two mild cases were covered by the study, and larger cohorts that include severe cases with pre-infection samples were considered necessary.

This clonotype was counted between two and nine times. What this receptor recognizes is not known. Per-base quality was not reported, and no clone a single base away is much larger than it. Sequencing was performed on an Illumina NovaSeq 6000. Using 5'RACE with constant-segment primers, TCRalpha and TCRbeta cDNA libraries were constructed, with sample barcodes and unique molecular identifiers added in the process. Trizol reagent was used to extract RNA from every sample. Library amplification was performed in two PCR steps, and a second sample barcode and Illumina TruSeq adapters were introduced in the second step. Libraries were sequenced on an Illumina NovaSeq with 2 x 150 bp paired-end reads. Concerning the study's data processing: With migec v1.2.7, reads were demultiplexed and then collapsed into UMI-guided consensus sequences. Using mixcr v2.1.11, UMI consensuses were aligned to TRA and TRB V and J templates and then assembled into clonotypes. Expanded or contracted clonotypes were those called significant by both edgeR and NoisET, with noise models trained on biological replicates. For edgeR calls, the cutoffs were a false discovery rate-adjusted p below 0.01 and a log2 fold-change threshold of 1. As an exploratory analysis of dynamics, max-normalized trajectories of the 1000 most abundant clonotypes were examined by PCA with hierarchical clustering. The CD4 or CD8 phenotype of responding clones was assigned using the separately sequenced CD4+ and CD8+ repertoires. TCRdb trimmed public reads at Q25 via fastp, called clones via MiXCR and kept in-frame beta chains. Here each entry gathers all rows of one CDR3 protein and keeps the most common genes and DNA. None of the V and J calls come from the authors' own analysis; TCRdb made them. The sample yields about 390,000 distinct CDR3 sequences; about 21% were counted once. The ten largest clones add up to approximately 12% of the sample.

This sequence originates from an adult woman who had mild COVID-19 (a few samples of this study predate the infection). The sample titles of this study are shuffled in the database, so cell type and time point are left out; the donor was told from shared clones. In this chain, TRBV12-3 or TRBV12-4 is recombined with TRBJ1-6; a stretch of 8 junction bases matches TRBD1. The sample consisted of PBMCs or a T cell subset sorted from them (not recorded which). The DNA reads TGTGCCAGCCAGACAGGGGTAGGGTCACCCCTCCACTTT. The translation is CASQTGVGSPLHF.